This TCR beta chain was recorded in a study of early T cells in non-severe SARS-CoV-2 infection. This CDR3 is 14 amino acids long. The V gene's germline CDR1 is SGHAT and CDR2 FQNNGV. The germline V and J ends were trimmed by 6 bases and 2 bases, with 13 bases remaining between them. Tagging with unique molecular identifiers was applied to individual cDNA molecules. MiXCR, applied by TCRdb to the 5' RACE reads, yields one record per CDR3 protein. Of 80,000 or so distinct CDR3 sequences in the sample, around 11% were seen once. The chain is built from TRBV11-2 and TRBJ1-2; D unresolved. This TCR was recovered from an adult who was a healthcare worker with PCR-confirmed SARS-CoV-2 infection or an uninfected control (not recorded which). Sequencing was performed on whole blood, taken at baseline. The CDR3 nucleotides read TGTGCCAGCAGGCTAGCTTCGGGGAACTATGGCTACACCTTC. Translating gives CASRLASGNYGYTF. Using reference TRBV11-2 and TRBJ1-2 for the parts outside the CDR3, the full variable domain is EAGVAQSPRYKIIEKRQSVAFWCNPISGHATLYWYQQILGQGPKLLIQFQNNGVVDDSQLPKDRFSAERLKGVDSTLKIQPAKLEDSAVYLCASRLASGNYGYTFGSGTRLTVV.